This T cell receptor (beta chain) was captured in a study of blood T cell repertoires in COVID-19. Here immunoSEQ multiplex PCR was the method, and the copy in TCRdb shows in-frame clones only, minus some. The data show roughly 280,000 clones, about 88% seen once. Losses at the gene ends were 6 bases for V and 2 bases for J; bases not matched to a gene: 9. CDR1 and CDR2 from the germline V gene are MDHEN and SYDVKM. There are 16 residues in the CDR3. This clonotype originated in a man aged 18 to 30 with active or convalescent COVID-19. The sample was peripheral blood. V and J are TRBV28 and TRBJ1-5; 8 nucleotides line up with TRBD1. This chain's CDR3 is CASSWGQAKGNQPQHF. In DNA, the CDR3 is TGTGCCAGCAGCTGGGGACAGGCGAAGGGCAATCAGCCCCAGCATTTT. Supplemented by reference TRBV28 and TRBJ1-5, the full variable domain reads DVKVTQSSRYLVKRTGEKVFLECVQDMDHENMFWYRQDPGLGLRLIYFSYDVKMKEKGDIPEGYSVSREKKERFSLILESASTNQTSMYLCASSWGQAKGNQPQHFGDGTRLSIL.